A selection of T cell receptor beta chains follows, all from one sample in a study of patients and donors after allogeneic stem cell transplantation. TCRdb re-called the RT-PCR reads through MiXCR, storing one row per CDR3 protein. Of tens of thousands of distinct CDR3 sequences listed, about a quarter are singletons. The source material was blood, either unsorted or a sorted T cell fraction (not recorded which). These receptors originate from a human donor who was either an allogeneic HSCT recipient or a stem cell or donor lymphocyte infusion donor (not recorded which). It is not recorded whose cells these are; they may come from a transplant donor. The CDR3 runs from the conserved cysteine through the conserved F or W. The D gene is left open where the match is weak. Not all rows give a size; the values are once, few, many and, for expanded clones, a class.

TRBV20-1	-	TRBJ1-5	medium-sized	TGCAGTGCTGACCCGGGACTAGATCAGCCCCAGCATTTT	CSADPGLDQPQHF
TRBV7-9	-	TRBJ1-5	-	TGTGCCAGCAGCTTAACAGGGCACGGTCAGCCCCAGCATTTT	CASSLTGHGQPQHF
TRBV20-1	TRBD1	TRBJ2-7	-	TGCAGGGCCGGGACAGGTTCCTACGAGCAGTACTTC	CRAGTGSYEQYF
TRBV7-9	-	TRBJ2-1	-	TGTGCCAGCAGCTTGGCTCCCCTCGGAGTTCCCTACAATGAGCAGTTCTTC	CASSLAPLGVPYNEQFF
TRBV7-9	-	TRBJ1-4	few	TGTGCCAGCAGCTTAAGGGAGAGTAATGAAAAACTGTTTTTT	CASSLRESNEKLFF
TRBV12-3/TRBV12-4	TRBD1	TRBJ1-2	-	TGTGCCAGCAGTAGACAGGGGGCAGATGGCTACACCTTC	CASSRQGADGYTF
TRBV20-1	TRBD1	TRBJ1-1	few	TGCAGTGCTAGAGGACAGGGGGATGAAGCTTTCTTT	CSARGQGDEAFF
TRBV5-1	-	TRBJ2-3	-	TGCGCCAGCAGCGGTTTTACGGGGGTGGGCACAGATACGCAGTATTTT	CASSGFTGVGTDTQYF
TRBV7-9	-	TRBJ2-4	once	TGTGCCAGCAGCTTAGAGGGGTCCAAAAACATTCAGTACTTC	CASSLEGSKNIQYF
TRBV20-1	TRBD1	TRBJ1-2	-	TGCAGTGCTGACGGGAGGGGGACAGGGGGACCTGGCTACACCTTC	CSADGRGTGGPGYTF
TRBV12-3/TRBV12-4	TRBD1	TRBJ2-5	-	TGTGCCAGCAGTTTCGCCGGGACAGGGCAAGAGACCCAGTACTTC	CASSFAGTGQETQYF
TRBV20-1	-	TRBJ2-7	-	TGCAGGGCCTCAGCCGGGGGCTACGAGCAGTACTTC	CRASAGGYEQYF
TRBV5-5	-	TRBJ1-6	-	TGTGCCAGCAGCCCCTCCGGGACAACTGTTTTAGATTCACCCCTCCACTTT	CASSPSGTTVLDSPLHF
TRBV5-1	-	TRBJ2-2	few	TGCGCCAGCAGCGCGTTCGTCGCTGCGGGCACCGGGGAGCTGTTTTTT	CASSAFVAAGTGELFF
TRBV20-1	-	TRBJ2-7	few	TGCAGTGCTAGGTTTCAGGGGAATCCGCCTCGCTTC	CSARFQGNPPRF
TRBV6-6	-	TRBJ1-5	few	TGTGCCAGCGGGCCTAATCAGCCCCAGCATTTT	CASGPNQPQHF
TRBV5-1	-	TRBJ2-5	-	TGCGCCAGCAGCGTTGGGGGGGGCGAGACCCAGTACTTC	CASSVGGGETQYF
TRBV6-6	-	TRBJ1-4	few	TGTGCCAGCAGCCCCGACAGGCATGGGGGCCTTAATGAAAAACTGTTTTTT	CASSPDRHGGLNEKLFF
TRBV12-3/TRBV12-4	-	TRBJ1-5	-	TGTGCCAGCCGCCCAGCTGGGCGTCAGCCCCAGCATTTT	CASRPAGRQPQHF
TRBV6-5	-	TRBJ2-3	-	TGTGCCAGCAGTTCCAGGGGATTGGCAGATACGCAGTATTTT	CASSSRGLADTQYF
TRBV6-2/TRBV6-3	-	TRBJ1-1	few	TGTGCCAGCAGTTACGCCCCAGGAGAGGGACCGCGGGAGAACACTGAAGCTTTCTTT	CASSYAPGEGPRENTEAFF
TRBV9	-	TRBJ2-5	few	TGTGCCAGCAGCGCCTTTTTTGGGAAAGAGACCCAGTACTTC	CASSAFFGKETQYF
TRBV3-1	-	TRBJ1-1	-	TGTGCCACCAGCCAACTTGGGGAACGGCTGAACACTGAAGCTTTCTTT	CATSQLGERLNTEAFF
TRBV7-9	-	TRBJ2-5	-	TGTGCCAGCAGCTCGGAGGCCCAGTACTTC	CASSSEAQYF
TRBV15	-	TRBJ1-1	medium-sized	TGTGCCACCAGCAGGGGACATAGTACGGGAACTGAAGCTTTCTTT	CATSRGHSTGTEAFF
TRBV12-3/TRBV12-4	-	TRBJ2-7	-	TGTGCCAGCAGTTGGGGGTTGTACGAGCAGTACTTC	CASSWGLYEQYF
TRBV7-9	-	TRBJ2-3	-	TGTGCCAGCAGGAAAACCGGGGCCACAGATACGCAGTATTTT	CASRKTGATDTQYF